One sample yielded the 3 T cell receptor beta chains listed below, sequenced in a study of identical twins. One entry per CDR3 protein results from TCRdb running MiXCR on the 5' RACE reads. The sample lists hundreds of thousands of distinct CDR3 sequences; under 9% were seen once. The same data also contributed to another study, on yellow fever vaccine responses in identical twins.

The sequencing sample was made of PBMCs. The source is a woman aged 18-29 years in good health.

This clonotype was recorded a few times. This chain connects TRBV29-1 to TRBJ2-4; D is ambiguous. The CDR3 consists of 12 residues. Trimming stripped 4 bases from V and 3 bases from J, with 7 bases between. Germline assignment: CDR1 SQVTM and CDR2 ANQGSEA. The CDR3 loop reads CSVVNLKNIQYF. The CDR3 region has the DNA TGCAGCGTTGTCAATCTCAAAAACATTCAGTACTTC.

This clonotype showed up just a few times. This chain's CDR3 is CASKLDGSTNEKLFF. The CDR3 DNA sequence: TGCGCCAGCAAATTAGACGGATCAACTAATGAAAAACTGTTTTTT. The genes are TRBV5-1 and TRBJ1-4; D gene uncertain. CDR1 is SGHRS, CDR2 YFSETQ, per germline. CDR3 length: 15 amino acids. Trimming took 6 bases from V and 0 from J, leaving 12 bases between them.

This clonotype has a handful of counts. CDR3 region: CSAIRRGASEQFF. The CDR3 bases are TGCAGTGCTATTAGGCGGGGGGCAAGTGAGCAGTTCTTC. The rearrangement links TRBV20-1 to TRBJ2-1; 8 bases are shared with TRBD2. With 4 bases clipped from V and 9 bases from J, the junction kept 8 bases outside the gene matches. CDR1 and CDR2 (germline): DFQATT, SNEGSKA (reference sequence). The CDR3 runs 13 residues.